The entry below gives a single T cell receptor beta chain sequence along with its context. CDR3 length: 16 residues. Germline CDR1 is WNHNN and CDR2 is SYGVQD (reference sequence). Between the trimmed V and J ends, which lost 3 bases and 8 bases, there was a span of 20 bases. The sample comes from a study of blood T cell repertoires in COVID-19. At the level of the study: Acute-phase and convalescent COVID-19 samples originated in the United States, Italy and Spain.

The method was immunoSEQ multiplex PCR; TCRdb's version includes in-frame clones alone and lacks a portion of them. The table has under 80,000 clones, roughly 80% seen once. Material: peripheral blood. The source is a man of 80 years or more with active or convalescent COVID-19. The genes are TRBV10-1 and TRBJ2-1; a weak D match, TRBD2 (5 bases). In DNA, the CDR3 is TGCGCCAGCAGTGATTTCGGGGATTCCGCACGCTATGAGCAGTTCTTC. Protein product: CASSDFGDSARYEQFF.